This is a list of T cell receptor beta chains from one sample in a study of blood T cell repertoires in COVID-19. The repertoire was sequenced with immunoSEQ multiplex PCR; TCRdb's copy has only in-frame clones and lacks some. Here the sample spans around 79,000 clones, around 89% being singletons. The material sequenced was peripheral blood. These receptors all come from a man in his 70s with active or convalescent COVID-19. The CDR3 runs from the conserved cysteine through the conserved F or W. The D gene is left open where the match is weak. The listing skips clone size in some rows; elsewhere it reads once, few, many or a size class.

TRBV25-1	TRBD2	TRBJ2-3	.	CASSESLTSGRGDTQYF	TGTGCCAGCAGTGAATCTTTGACTAGCGGGAGAGGAGATACGCAGTATTTT
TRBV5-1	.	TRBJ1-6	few	CASSPTPYLGGKNSPLHF	TGCGCCAGCAGCCCCACCCCTTACCTGGGAGGGAAGAATTCACCCCTCCACTTT
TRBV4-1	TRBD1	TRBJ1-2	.	CASSQDRQGQSVGYTF	TGCGCCAGCAGCCAAGATCGGCAGGGACAGTCTGTCGGCTACACCTTC
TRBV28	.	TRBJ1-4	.	CASTVLLNEKLFF	TGTGCCAGCACTGTACTGCTTAATGAAAAACTGTTTTTT
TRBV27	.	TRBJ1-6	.	CASSNRGRGSPLHF	TGTGCCAGCAGCAACCGGGGCAGGGGTTCACCCCTCCACTTT
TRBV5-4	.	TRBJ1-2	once	CASSRDRSRRDGYTF	TGTGCCAGCAGCCGTGACAGATCCCGAAGAGATGGCTACACCTTC
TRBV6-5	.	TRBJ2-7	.	CASSYPGVLEQYF	TGTGCCAGCAGTTACCCGGGAGTGCTCGAGCAGTACTTC
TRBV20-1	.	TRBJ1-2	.	CSAIGVHGYTF	TGCAGTGCTATCGGGGTGCATGGCTACACCTTC
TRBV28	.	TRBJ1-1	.	CATLTPNTEAFF	TGTGCCACCTTGACACCGAACACTGAAGCTTTCTTT
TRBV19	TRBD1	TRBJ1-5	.	CASRQGNNQPQHF	TGTGCCAGTCGACAGGGGAACAATCAGCCCCAGCATTTT
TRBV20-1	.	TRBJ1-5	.	CSASLSTRSQYQPQHF	TGCAGTGCTAGTTTGAGCACCCGGAGTCAATATCAGCCCCAGCATTTT
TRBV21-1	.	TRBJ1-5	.	CASSKMARGRWGNQPQHF	TGTGCCAGCAGCAAAATGGCCAGGGGGCGTTGGGGCAATCAGCCCCAGCATTTT